This note documents a single TCR beta chain sequence. Its cognate antigen is unknown. This entry comes from a study of prognosis after radiotherapy for stage I lung cancer. The wider study: Newly diagnosed primary stage I lung tumors were present in fourteen patients, and oligometastatic NSCLC after surgical resection of the primary tumor was present in roughly 5 patients. Among the patients, several developed distant metastases after radiotherapy at a median of around seven months, and around 15 showed no significant progression. Study-wide points: Once stereotactic body radiation therapy had been given, unique TCR clone counts fell, with a median of approximately 10,000 versus 7,000.

With two time points in the design, 5 to 6 milliliters of peripheral blood were drawn at each one. Genomic DNA was subjected to two-round multiplex PCR for amplification of TCR beta CDR3. Each TRBV and TRBJ gene had its own primer in the first PCR round. One entry per CDR3 protein, called by TCRdb with MiXCR from the multiplex PCR reads. The sample contains fewer than 25,000 distinct CDR3 sequences, approximately 46% of which appear only once. This receptor was obtained from a donor over 45 with non-small cell lung cancer. The source material was PBMCs, sampled before or after stereotactic body radiation therapy (not recorded which).

In DNA form, the CDR3 reads TGTGCCAGCAGACGCCGAACTAGCGGCGGAGGCGCAGATACGCAGTATTTT. Translated: CASRRRTSGGGADTQYF. The gene calls are TRBV6-1 and TRBJ2-3, with TRBD2 matching over 8 bases. The trim removed 6 bases at V and 4 bases at J, leaving 15 bases unmatched. The germline gives CDR1 MNHNS, CDR2 SASEGT. This CDR3 comprises 17 residues.